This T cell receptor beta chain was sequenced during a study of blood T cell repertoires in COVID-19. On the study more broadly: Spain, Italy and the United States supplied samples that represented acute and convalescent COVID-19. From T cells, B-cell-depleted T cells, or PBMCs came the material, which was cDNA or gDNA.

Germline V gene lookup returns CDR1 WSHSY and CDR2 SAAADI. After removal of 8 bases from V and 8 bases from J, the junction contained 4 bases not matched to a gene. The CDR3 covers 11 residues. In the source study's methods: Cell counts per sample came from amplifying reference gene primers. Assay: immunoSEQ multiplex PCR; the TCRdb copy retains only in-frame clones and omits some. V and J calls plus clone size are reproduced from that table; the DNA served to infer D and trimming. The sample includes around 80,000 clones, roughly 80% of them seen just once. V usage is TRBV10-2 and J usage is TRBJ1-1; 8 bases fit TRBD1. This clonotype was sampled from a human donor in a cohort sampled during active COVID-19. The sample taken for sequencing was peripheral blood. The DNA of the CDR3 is TGCGCCAGCTTGGGGACAGGAGAAGCTTTCTTT. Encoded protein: CASLGTGEAFF.